The T cell receptor (beta chain) described here comes from a study of OX40 agonist ivuxolimab in advanced cancers. The assay was immunoSEQ multiplex PCR, and TCRdb's table has in-frame clones only and misses some. Of about 79,000 clones in the sample, about nine tenths were seen once. The CDR3 is made up of 14 amino acids. J lost 4 bases, V lost 5 bases, and 8 bases had no gene match. In germline, CDR1 is SGHDT, CDR2 YYEEEE. This receptor was obtained from an adult with an advanced solid tumor such as melanoma, head and neck, liver or kidney cancer. The chain couples TRBV5-6 to TRBJ1-1; 7 nucleotides line up with TRBD1. The sequenced sample was CD4+ or CD8+ T cells sorted from blood, obtained in a trial of the OX40 agonist ivuxolimab. The CDR3 DNA follows: TGTGCCAGCAGTGGGGACAGCTCGGGCACTGAAGCTTTCTTT. Residues: CASSGDSSGTEAFF. The complete variable domain, with remaining parts taken from reference TRBV5-6 and TRBJ1-1, reads DAGVTQSPTHLIKTRGQQVTLRCSPKSGHDTVSWYQQALGQGPQFIFQYYEEEERQRGNFPDRFSGHQFPNYSSELNVNALLLGDSALYLCASSGDSSGTEAFFGQGTRLTVV.